The T cell receptor (beta chain) described here comes from a study of OX40 agonist ivuxolimab in advanced cancers. Looking at the study overall: An agonistic human IgG2 monoclonal antibody against OX40 (CD134) was given. Patients undergoing dose escalation presented with hepatocellular carcinoma, melanoma, renal cell or head and neck cancer. Three dose-escalation patients had partial responses: one with hepatocellular carcinoma and two with cutaneous melanoma.

On this clone: Its antigen is as yet unknown.

Measured with immunoSEQ multiplex PCR; TCRdb has only the in-frame clones, and not every one. The repertoire includes approximately 74,000 clones, roughly 88% of them detected once, and approximately 0.25% sits in the top ten. Trimming stripped 2 bases from V and 8 bases from J, with 15 bases between. Per the germline V gene, CDR1 is SEHNR and CDR2 is FQNEAQ (reference sequence). The CDR3 contains 14 residues. General study points: A proportion of nonresponders additionally exhibited low normalized T-cell clonal expansion.

The sequence was obtained from an adult with an advanced solid tumor such as melanoma, head and neck, liver or kidney cancer. The genes are TRBV7-9 and TRBJ1-2; weak D call: TRBD1 (5 bases). Here the sequenced sample was CD4+ or CD8+ T cells sorted from blood, taken in a trial of the OX40 agonist ivuxolimab. CDR3 loop: CASSLSLGAQGYTF. For the CDR3, the DNA is TGTGCCAGCAGCTTATCGCTAGGGGCGCAGGGCTACACCTTC.